The present TCR beta chain was sequenced within a study of shared clonotypes between healthy human individuals. In the case of this clone: The identical CDR3 is also encoded by other nucleotide sequences in the sample.

Per germline, CDR1 SGHRS and CDR2 YFSETQ. With 6 bases clipped from V and 1 base from J, the junction kept 8 bases outside the gene matches. CDR3 length: 15 residues. Assay used: immunoSEQ multiplex PCR; TCRdb lists only in-frame clones, some missing. This sample has approximately 240,000 clones, with about 69% found just once. This receptor was obtained from a man aged 25-40 years in good health. Sequencing was performed on memory CD4+ T cells sorted from blood. Subset denoted: CD45RA-negative fraction. The chain combines TRBV5-1 with TRBJ2-7; 9 bases line up with TRBD2. The CDR3 region is CASNGPGLASYEQYF. In nucleotides, the CDR3 is TGCGCCAGCAACGGACCAGGACTAGCGTCCTACGAGCAGTACTTC.